These T cell receptor beta chains were read from a single sample in a study of CD8+CD57+ T cells in acquired aplastic anemia. Each CDR3 protein is one row after TCRdb ran MiXCR on the reads. The table includes roughly 130,000 distinct CDR3 sequences, around 50% detected once. What was sequenced was sorted CD4+, CD8+, or CD8+CD57+ T cells (not recorded which) from PBMCs. These TCRs come from a human donor in good health, serving as a control. Both conserved end residues are trimmed from each CDR3.

V gene,J gene,CDR3 protein
TRBV7-8,TRBJ2-7,ASSLAASGGPYEQY
TRBV24-1,TRBJ2-5,ATSVGGRQGETQY
TRBV7-8,TRBJ2-7,ASSEMLLYEQY
TRBV11-2,TRBJ2-3,ASSLIAGGSDTQY
TRBV7-2,TRBJ2-3,ASSLAGTGKADTQY
TRBV4-3,TRBJ2-7,ASSRVSGGVPSYEQY
TRBV18,TRBJ1-1,ASSAGQGHTEAF
TRBV7-9,TRBJ2-3,ASSSGRHTQY
TRBV11-2,TRBJ2-3,ASSGLAGSTDTQY
TRBV7-2,TRBJ2-3,ASSRTGDTQY
TRBV29-1,TRBJ2-1,SVGGQENAYNEQF
TRBV19,TRBJ2-1,ASSDAGQLNEQF
TRBV10-3,TRBJ2-3,AISGGDRGGIMTDTQY
TRBV15,TRBJ1-5,ATSRDRAQPQH
TRBV5-6,TRBJ1-2,ASSFLGDGYGYT
TRBV9,TRBJ1-5,ASSVGPGADQPQH
TRBV10-1,TRBJ2-1,ASSAYGTEQF
TRBV29-1,TRBJ1-1,SVPGLNTEAF
TRBV20-1,TRBJ1-1,SASPSGGVGEAF
TRBV5-5,TRBJ1-2,ASSLADRSYGCT
TRBV7-2,TRBJ2-7,ASSGGGPYEQY
TRBV2,TRBJ1-1,ASSEGQGWAF
TRBV15,TRBJ2-5,ATSRDRGRETQY
TRBV15,TRBJ2-5,ATSSSGVTETQY
TRBV7-2,TRBJ2-7,ATLAGSYEQY
TRBV12-3/TRBV12-4,TRBJ2-6,ASSYVWQTLGANVLT
TRBV20-1,TRBJ1-2,SATNTGGPGYT
TRBV14,TRBJ1-5,ASSQEQGWVSNQPQH
TRBV19,TRBJ2-5,ASSIVKGVIETQY
TRBV19,TRBJ1-6,ASRLGNNSPLH
TRBV19,TRBJ2-1,ATDGSRGHNEQF
TRBV6-5,TRBJ1-1,ASSYSTLNTEAF
TRBV5-4,TRBJ1-5,ASSTGTGAEKNQPQH
TRBV12-3/TRBV12-4,TRBJ1-4,ASSFGQGGEKLF
TRBV11-2,TRBJ1-2,ASSDRNYGYT
TRBV20-1,TRBJ1-6,SASSVRGTGNSPLH
TRBV7-6,TRBJ1-2,ASSLGGGESYT
TRBV19,TRBJ2-3,ASSQGADTQY
TRBV6-2/TRBV6-3,TRBJ2-1,ASRPSGGALDEQF
TRBV11-1,TRBJ2-3,ASSLLSGGAADTQY
TRBV7-9,TRBJ2-7,ASSLLAGVHEQY
TRBV7-7,TRBJ2-7,ASSRDMFYEQY
TRBV7-2,TRBJ1-2,ASSTTFYGYT
TRBV4-3,TRBJ2-5,ASSQTDKETQY
TRBV20-1,TRBJ1-3,SARGGSGNTIY
TRBV9,TRBJ2-5,ASSRLGHGKETQY
TRBV25-1,TRBJ2-7,ASSPGHGPYEQY
TRBV7-9,TRBJ1-2,ASSLAGGGGYT
TRBV4-3,TRBJ2-5,ASRAVSQETQY
TRBV19,TRBJ2-2,ASSTKRGSWSGELF
TRBV29-1,TRBJ1-2,SAKKPGDNYGYT
TRBV7-2,TRBJ2-7,ASSLQGLSYEQY
TRBV4-1,TRBJ1-5,ASSQSDGNQPQH
TRBV2,TRBJ2-5,ARGGQETQY
TRBV3-1,TRBJ1-2,ASSQTNRNGYT
TRBV9,TRBJ2-5,ASSVESNSGGQETQY
TRBV20-1,TRBJ1-3,SARPQGFGNTIY
TRBV29-1,TRBJ1-2,STRTGSGVGYT
TRBV4-1,TRBJ2-1,ASSQAGYNEQF